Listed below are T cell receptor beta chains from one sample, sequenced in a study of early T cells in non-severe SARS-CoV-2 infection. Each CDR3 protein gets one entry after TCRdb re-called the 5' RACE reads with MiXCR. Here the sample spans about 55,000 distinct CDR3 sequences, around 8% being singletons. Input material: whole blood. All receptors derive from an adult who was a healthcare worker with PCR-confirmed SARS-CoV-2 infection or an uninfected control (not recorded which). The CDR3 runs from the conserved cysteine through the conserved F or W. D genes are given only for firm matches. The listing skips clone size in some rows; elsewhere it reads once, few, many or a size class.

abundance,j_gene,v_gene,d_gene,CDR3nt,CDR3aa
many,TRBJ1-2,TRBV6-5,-,TGTGCCAGCAGTCCTCATTCGGGCTATGGCTACACCTTC,CASSPHSGYGYTF
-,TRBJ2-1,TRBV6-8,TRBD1,TGTGCCAGCCCGGGACAGGGGTACAATGAGCAGTTCTTC,CASPGQGYNEQFF
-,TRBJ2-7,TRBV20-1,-,TGCAGTGCCCCGGCCGGTGGCCAGGGCGAGCAGTACTTC,CSAPAGGQGEQYF
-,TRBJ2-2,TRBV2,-,TGTGCCAGCAGTGTTCGCTCCGGGCGCCGGGGGACCGGGGAGCTGTTTTTT,CASSVRSGRRGTGELFF
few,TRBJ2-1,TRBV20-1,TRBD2,TGCAGTGCTAGAGGGCCCCTGGGCGGGGGATCGGATGAGCAGTTCTTC,CSARGPLGGGSDEQFF
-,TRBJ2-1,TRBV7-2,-,TGTGCCAGCAGCTTAGATGTAGGAGACAATGAGCAGTTCTTC,CASSLDVGDNEQFF
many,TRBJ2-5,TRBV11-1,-,TGTGCCAGCAGCCCAGACGTGGAGACCCAGTACTTC,CASSPDVETQYF
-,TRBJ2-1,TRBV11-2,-,TGTGCCAGCAGCTTAGATCGTAGCGTGGGTTCCGAGTTCTTC,CASSLDRSVGSEFF
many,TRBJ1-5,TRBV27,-,TGTGCCAGCAGTTTAATGAGCAATCAGCCCCAGCATTTT,CASSLMSNQPQHF
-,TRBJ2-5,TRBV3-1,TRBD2,TGTGCCAGCAGCCGAACTAGCGGGGGAAAGACCCAGTACTTC,CASSRTSGGKTQYF
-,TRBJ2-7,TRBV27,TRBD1,TGTGCCAGCAGCCCAGGGGGTTCTCGAGGCGAGCAGTACTTC,CASSPGGSRGEQYF
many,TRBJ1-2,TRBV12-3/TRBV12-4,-,TGTGCCAGCAGTTTGGCTAGTGGCTACACCTTC,CASSLASGYTF
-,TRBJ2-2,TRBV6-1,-,TGTGCCAGCAGTGGGGAACCCTACACCGGGGAGCTGTTTTTT,CASSGEPYTGELFF
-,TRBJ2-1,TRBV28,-,TGTGCCAGCGCTAGCCCTTACAATGAGCAGTTCTTC,CASASPYNEQFF
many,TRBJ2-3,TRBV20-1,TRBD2,TGCAGTGCTATGCTAGCGGGCGCGTCAGATACGCAGTATTTT,CSAMLAGASDTQYF
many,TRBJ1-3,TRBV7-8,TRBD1,TGTGCCAGCAGCCCATACAGGGGGAACTCTGGAAACACCATATATTTT,CASSPYRGNSGNTIYF
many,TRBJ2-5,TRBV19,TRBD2,TGTGCCAGTACCAAGACTAGCGGGTACCAAGAGACCCAGTACTTC,CASTKTSGYQETQYF
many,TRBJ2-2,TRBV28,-,TGTGCCAGCAGTACTACAGGGTTCGCCGGGGAGCTGTTTTTT,CASSTTGFAGELFF
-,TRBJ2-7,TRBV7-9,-,TGTGCCAGCAGCAGAACCGGGACAAACCGCTACGAGCAGTACTTC,CASSRTGTNRYEQYF
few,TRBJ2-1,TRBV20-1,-,TGCAGTGCTGAAGACAATGAGCAGTTCTTC,CSAEDNEQFF
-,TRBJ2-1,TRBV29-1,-,TGCAGCGTTGAAGCGGTAGGAAATGAGCAGTTCTTC,CSVEAVGNEQFF
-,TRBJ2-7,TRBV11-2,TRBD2,TGTGCCAGCAGCTCTGGACTAGTCTACGAGCAGTACTTC,CASSSGLVYEQYF
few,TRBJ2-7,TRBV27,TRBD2,TGTGCCAGCAGTCTAGCGGACGGACCCTACGAGCAGTACTTC,CASSLADGPYEQYF
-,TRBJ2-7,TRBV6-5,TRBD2,TGTGCCAGCAGCCCCACTAGCGGGAGTACCTACGAGCAGTACTTC,CASSPTSGSTYEQYF
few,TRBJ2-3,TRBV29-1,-,TGCAGCGTTGAAAGGGACCCCAGGGATACGCAGTATTTT,CSVERDPRDTQYF
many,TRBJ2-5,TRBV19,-,TGTGCCAGTAGTCCGATACTCACAGGGGAGACCCAGTACTTC,CASSPILTGETQYF
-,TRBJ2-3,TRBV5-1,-,TGCGCCAGCAGGGTTAGTGTCGGCACAGATACGCAGTATTTT,CASRVSVGTDTQYF
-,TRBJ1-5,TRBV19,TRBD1,TGTGCCAGTAGTATAGACCGTAACCGGGACAGAGTCAATCAGCCCCAGCATTTT,CASSIDRNRDRVNQPQHF
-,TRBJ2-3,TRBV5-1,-,TGCGCCAGCAAGAGGTACGGGGCTAGCACAGATACGCAGTATTTT,CASKRYGASTDTQYF
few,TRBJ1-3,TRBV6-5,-,TGTGCCAGCACCCGGGACGCATCTATTAACTCTGGAAACACCATATATTTT,CASTRDASINSGNTIYF
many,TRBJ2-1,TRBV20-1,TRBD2,TGCAGTGCTAGAGGACTAGCGGGAGCATCCTACAATGAGCAGTTCTTC,CSARGLAGASYNEQFF
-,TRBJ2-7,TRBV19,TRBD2,TGTGCCAGTAGTATCATCGGGAGGGCTGGGGAGCAGTACTTC,CASSIIGRAGEQYF
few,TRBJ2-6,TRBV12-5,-,TGTGCTAGTGGTCCAGACAGTTCTGGGGCCAACGTCCTGACTTTC,CASGPDSSGANVLTF
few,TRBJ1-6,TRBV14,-,TGTGCCAGCAGCCAAGCTTTGTCACCCCTCCACTTT,CASSQALSPLHF
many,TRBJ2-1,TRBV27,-,TGTGCCAGCAGTCCGTACGGGGGAGCTAACGGGAATGAGCAGTTCTTC,CASSPYGGANGNEQFF
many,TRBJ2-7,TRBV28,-,TGTGCCAGCAGTTCTATCGATACCCCAGGGGTGAGGGGCTACGAGCAGTACTTC,CASSSIDTPGVRGYEQYF
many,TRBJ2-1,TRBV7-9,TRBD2,TGTGCCAGCTTTAGCGGGAGGGACAATGAGCAGTTCTTC,CASFSGRDNEQFF
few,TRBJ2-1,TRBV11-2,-,TGTGCCAGCAGCTTAAACAGGGCTTACAATGAGCAGTTCTTC,CASSLNRAYNEQFF
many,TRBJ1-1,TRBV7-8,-,TGTGCCAGCAGCTTAGCTGGCACTGAAGCTTTCTTT,CASSLAGTEAFF
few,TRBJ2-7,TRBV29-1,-,TGCAGCGTTGAAGATCCCCCTTTGCCCTACGAGCAGTACTTC,CSVEDPPLPYEQYF
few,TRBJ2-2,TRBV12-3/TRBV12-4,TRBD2,TGTGCCAGCAGTCCGGGGGACTATTTCACCGGGGAGCTGTTTTTT,CASSPGDYFTGELFF
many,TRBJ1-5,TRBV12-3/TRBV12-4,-,TGTGCCAGCAGCGGACAGACCGATCAGCCCCAGCATTTT,CASSGQTDQPQHF
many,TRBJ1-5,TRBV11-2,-,TGTGCCAAATACTATAGCAATCAGCCCCAGCATTTT,CAKYYSNQPQHF
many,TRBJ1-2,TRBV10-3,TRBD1,TGTGCCATCACCCAGGGACAGTTAAACTATGGCTACACCTTC,CAITQGQLNYGYTF
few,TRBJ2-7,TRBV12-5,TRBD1,TGTGCTAGTGGTCACCTGGGACAGGGGGCGCCCAACGAGCAGTACTTC,CASGHLGQGAPNEQYF
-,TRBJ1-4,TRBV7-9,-,TGTGCCAGCAGCTTACGTACAGTTTCTGAAAAACTGTTTTTT,CASSLRTVSEKLFF
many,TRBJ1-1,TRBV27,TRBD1,TGTGCCAGCAAGACCGGGGACAGGAGGTTTGAAGCTTTCTTT,CASKTGDRRFEAFF
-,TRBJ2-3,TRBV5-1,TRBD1,TGCGCCAGCAGCTTGGCGGGACAGGGATCAGCACAAGATACGCAGTATTTT,CASSLAGQGSAQDTQYF
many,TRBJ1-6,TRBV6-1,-,TGTGCCAGCAGTGAGCAGGGTGACACTTCACCCCTCCACTTT,CASSEQGDTSPLHF
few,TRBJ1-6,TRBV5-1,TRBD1,TGCGCCAGCAGCCTAGGGGGACAGAGCTCCTATAATTCACCCCTCCACTTT,CASSLGGQSSYNSPLHF
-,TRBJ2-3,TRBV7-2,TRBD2,TGTGCCAGCAGCCCTCGGACTAGCGGGAAGGATACGCAGTATTTT,CASSPRTSGKDTQYF
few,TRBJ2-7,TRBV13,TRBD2,TGTGCCAGCAGAAGAGCCGGGGGGTCGACCTACGAGCAGTACTTC,CASRRAGGSTYEQYF
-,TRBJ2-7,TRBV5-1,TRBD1,TGCGCCAGCAGCTTGGCCTGGACAGGGAACTACGAGCAGTACTTC,CASSLAWTGNYEQYF
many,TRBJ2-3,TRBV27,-,TGTGCCAGCAGTTTATCACGGCTAGCAGGAGATACGCAGTATTTT,CASSLSRLAGDTQYF
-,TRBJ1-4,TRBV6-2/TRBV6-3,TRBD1,TGTGCCAGCACCGGACAGGCAACTAATGAAAAACTGTTTTTT,CASTGQATNEKLFF
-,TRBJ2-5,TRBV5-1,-,TGCGCCAGCAGCTTACAGGGACACCAAGAGACCCAGTACTTC,CASSLQGHQETQYF
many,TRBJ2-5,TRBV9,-,TGTGCCAGCAGCCTTAGGGGCCAAGAGACCCAGTACTTC,CASSLRGQETQYF
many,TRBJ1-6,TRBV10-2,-,TGCGCCAGCAGGATCAACAGGGCCCTCAATTCACCCCTCCACTTT,CASRINRALNSPLHF
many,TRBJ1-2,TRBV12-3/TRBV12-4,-,TGTGCCAGCAGTTTTGAGGGGTATGGCTACACCTTC,CASSFEGYGYTF